This entry describes one T cell receptor beta chain. Its antigen is unknown. The data were obtained in a study of Tregs in tolerant kidney transplant recipients. Study-level results: Validation in larger populations is needed because few patients were studied.

The protocol was immunoSEQ multiplex PCR, while the TCRdb copy is restricted to in-frame clones and leaves out a portion. The sample carries 85,000 to 95,000 clones, approximately 90% recorded once. The sequencing sample was made of CD8+ T cells from blood. This clonotype was obtained from a human donor in good health.

DNA for the CDR3: TGTGCCAGCAGTGAAATCTCCGGACAGAGGATAGTTCGCAATCAGCCCCAGCATTTT. Residues: CASSEISGQRIVRNQPQHF. J is TRBJ1-5 and V is TRBV2; weak D call: TRBD1 (6 bases). The CDR3 is made up of 19 amino acids. V gave up 2 bases and J gave up 2 bases, with 22 bases separating them. Germline values: CDR1 SNHLY, CDR2 FYNNEI.